This is a list of T cell receptor beta chains from one sample in a study of cytomegalovirus exposure and HLA in healthy donors. Clones were read by immunoSEQ multiplex PCR, and TCRdb kept only the in-frame ones, dropping some. The table records around 100,000 clones, about 79% of them present only once. Sequenced: PBMCs. The receptors come from a man in his fifties or sixties in good health and CMV-seropositive. The CDR3 runs from the conserved cysteine through the conserved F or W. The D gene is left open where the match is weak.

J: TRBJ1-5
V: TRBV30
D: TRBD1
CDR3: CAFAALQGGNQPQHF

J: TRBJ2-1
V: TRBV5-1
D: TRBD1
CDR3: CASCSGQGYNEQFF

J: -
V: TRBV5-1
D: TRBD2
CDR3: CASSLGLAGGSSYEQYF

J: TRBJ2-7
V: TRBV28
D: -
CDR3: CASSLSQGRHEQYF

J: TRBJ2-4
V: TRBV19
D: TRBD2
CDR3: CASSTQGGDKNIQYF

J: TRBJ1-1
V: TRBV4-1
D: -
CDR3: CASKAGIGKGTEAFF

J: TRBJ2-7
V: TRBV9
D: TRBD1
CDR3: CASSVADRGYEQYF

J: TRBJ2-1
V: TRBV15
D: TRBD2
CDR3: CAISRVGTSGGRQFF

J: TRBJ2-7
V: TRBV10-2
D: -
CDR3: CASSATAYEQYF

J: TRBJ2-5
V: TRBV5-5
D: TRBD1
CDR3: CASSLPGGSETQYF

J: TRBJ1-1
V: TRBV6-6
D: -
CDR3: CASSYSGQEAFF

J: TRBJ1-1
V: TRBV10-1
D: -
CDR3: CASSGATGPTEAFF

J: TRBJ1-1
V: TRBV9
D: TRBD1
CDR3: CASTAKAGGQNTEAFF

J: TRBJ2-5
V: TRBV7-9
D: -
CDR3: CSSQGDTETQYF

J: TRBJ2-1
V: TRBV5-1
D: TRBD2
CDR3: CASSLLGLVGYNEQFF

J: TRBJ2-3
V: TRBV7-8
D: -
CDR3: CASSLTGLRTDTQYF

J: TRBJ1-2
V: TRBV4-1
D: -
CDR3: CASSQGSGINYGYTF

J: TRBJ2-1
V: TRBV28
D: -
CDR3: CASSSTHDEQFF

J: TRBJ2-6
V: TRBV5-4
D: -
CDR3: CASSLDGGLSSGANVLTF

J: TRBJ2-3
V: TRBV20-1
D: -
CDR3: CSASSADTQYF

J: TRBJ2-2
V: TRBV6-5
D: -
CDR3: CASSYSWAGWAGELFF

J: TRBJ1-1
V: TRBV7-2
D: -
CDR3: CASRQTAMNTEAFF

J: TRBJ1-1
V: TRBV6-5
D: TRBD1
CDR3: CASSYGTGGTEAFF

J: TRBJ1-1
V: TRBV6-1
D: -
CDR3: CASSFLVNTEAFF

J: TRBJ1-5
V: TRBV6-6
D: TRBD1
CDR3: CASTLGGTGGQPQHF

J: TRBJ2-7
V: TRBV10-2
D: -
CDR3: CASSEYPGVYEQYF

J: TRBJ2-3
V: TRBV19
D: -
CDR3: CASSEAGSFTDTQYF

J: TRBJ1-3
V: TRBV10-3
D: TRBD1
CDR3: CAIRQGAAGNTIYF

J: TRBJ1-1
V: TRBV2
D: TRBD1
CDR3: CASSEDPGQLNTEAFF

J: TRBJ1-2
V: TRBV4-1
D: TRBD1
CDR3: CASRGFRQGAAYGYTF